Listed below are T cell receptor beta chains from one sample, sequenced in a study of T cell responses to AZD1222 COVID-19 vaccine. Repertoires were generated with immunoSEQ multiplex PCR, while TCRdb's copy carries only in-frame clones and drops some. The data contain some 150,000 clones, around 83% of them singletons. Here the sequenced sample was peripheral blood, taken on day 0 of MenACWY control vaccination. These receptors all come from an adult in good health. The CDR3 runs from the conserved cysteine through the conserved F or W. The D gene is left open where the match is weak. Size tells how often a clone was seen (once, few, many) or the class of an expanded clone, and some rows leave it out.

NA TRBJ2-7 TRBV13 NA TGTGCCAGCAGCCAGGGTTCATGGGGTAGGGAGCAGTACTTC CASSQGSWGREQYF
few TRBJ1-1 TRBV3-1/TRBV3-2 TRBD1 TGTGCCAGCAGCCACGGACAGGGCAAAGCTTTCTTT CASSHGQGKAFF
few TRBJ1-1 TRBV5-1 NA TGCGCCAGCAGCTTAAACAGGGAGGCCGAAGCTTTCTTT CASSLNREAEAFF
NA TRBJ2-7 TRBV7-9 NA TGTGCCAGCAGCCCTGGGGCAGGGGAGGTACACGAGCAGTACTTC CASSPGAGEVHEQYF
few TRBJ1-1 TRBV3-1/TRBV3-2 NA TGTGCCAGCAGCCAAGATATAATAGGGGGAACTTTCTTT CASSQDIIGGTFF
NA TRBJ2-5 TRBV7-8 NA TGTGCCAGCAGCGTACTACTAGACGGGGAGACCCAGTACTTC CASSVLLDGETQYF
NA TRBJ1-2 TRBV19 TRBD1 TGTGCCAGTAGGGACCGACAGGGGAGTGGAGGCTACACCTTC CASRDRQGSGGYTF
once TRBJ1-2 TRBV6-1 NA TGTGCCAGCAGTGAAGCGGGCGACACCTATGGCTACACCTTC CASSEAGDTYGYTF
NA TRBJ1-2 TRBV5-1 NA TGCGCCAGCAGTTTTGAGCGGTGGGAGAACTATGGCTACACCTTC CASSFERWENYGYTF
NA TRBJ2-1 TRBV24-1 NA TGTGCCACCAGTGATCGACGCGCGGACAGCCACAATGAGCAGTTCTTC CATSDRRADSHNEQFF
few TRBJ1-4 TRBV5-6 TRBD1 TGTGCCAGCAGCTTAGTGACAGGGGGCATCGGAACTAATGAAAAACTGTTTTTT CASSLVTGGIGTNEKLFF
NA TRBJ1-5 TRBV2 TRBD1 TGTGCCAGCAGTGTTAGACAGGGCCTGATGTACAATCAGCCCCAGCATTTT CASSVRQGLMYNQPQHF
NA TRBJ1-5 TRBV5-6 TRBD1 TGTGCCAGCAGCTTGACGAGGGACAGATCGAATCAGCCCCAGCATTTT CASSLTRDRSNQPQHF
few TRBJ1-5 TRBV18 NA TGTGCCAGCTCACCCCTTGACAGGAGCAATCAGCCCCAGCATTTT CASSPLDRSNQPQHF
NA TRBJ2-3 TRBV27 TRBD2 TGTGCCAGCAGTTTCGCCCGGACTAGCGGAAGCACAGATACGCAGTATTTT CASSFARTSGSTDTQYF
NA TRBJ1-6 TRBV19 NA TGTGCCAGTAGTATTTCAGGGACTAATAATTCACCCCTCCACTTT CASSISGTNNSPLHF
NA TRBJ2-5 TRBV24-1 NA TGTGCCACCAGTGATTCTAGAGATATGGGGGAGACCCAGTACTTC CATSDSRDMGETQYF
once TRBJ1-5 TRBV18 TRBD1 TGTGCCAGCTCACCCCCGGGACAGAGCAATCAGCCCCAGCATTTT CASSPPGQSNQPQHF
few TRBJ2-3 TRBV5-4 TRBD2 TGTGCCAGCAGCCGAGCGGGGCTTAGCACAGATACGCAGTATTTT CASSRAGLSTDTQYF
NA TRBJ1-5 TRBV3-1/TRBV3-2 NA TGTGCCAGCAGCAAGGACTACAATCAGCCCCAGCATTTT CASSKDYNQPQHF
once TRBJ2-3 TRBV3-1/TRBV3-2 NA TGTGCCAGCAGCCACGGAAAGGGGTTAATAGATACGCAGTATTTT CASSHGKGLIDTQYF
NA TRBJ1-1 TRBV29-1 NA TGCAGCGTTGAGGGGGTTTTCATGAACACTGAAGCTTTCTTT CSVEGVFMNTEAFF
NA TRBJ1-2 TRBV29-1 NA TGCAGCGTTGAAGATAGAATTCGGGGCTATGGCTACACCTTC CSVEDRIRGYGYTF
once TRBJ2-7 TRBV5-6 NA TGTGCCAGCAGCGTGGGGCAGGGAGGCTCCTACGAGCAGTACTTC CASSVGQGGSYEQYF
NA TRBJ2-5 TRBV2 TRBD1 TGTGCCAGCAGTAAGGGACAGGGGGTTGTCGAGACCCAGTACTTC CASSKGQGVVETQYF
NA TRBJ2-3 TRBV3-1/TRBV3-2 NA TGTGCCAGCAGCCACCGACCGGGACTCAGCACAGATACGCAGTATTTT CASSHRPGLSTDTQYF
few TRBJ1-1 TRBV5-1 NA TGCGCCAGCAGCCTAACGGGGGGGGCTGAGGACACTGAAGCTTTCTTT CASSLTGGAEDTEAFF
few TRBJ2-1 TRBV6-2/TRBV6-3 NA TGTGCCAGCAGTTACCCCCAACTAGCTAGCGTCACCTACAATGAGCAGTTCTTC CASSYPQLASVTYNEQFF
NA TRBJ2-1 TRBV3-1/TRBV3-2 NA TGTGCCAGCAGCGGGGGGGCGGGCTACAATGAGCAGTTCTTC CASSGGAGYNEQFF
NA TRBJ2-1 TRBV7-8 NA TGTGCCAGCAGCTTTGGGGGACTCGCCTACAATGAGCAGTTCTTC CASSFGGLAYNEQFF
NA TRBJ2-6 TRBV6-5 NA TGTGCCAGCAGTCCAAGGGTCTCTGGGGCCAACGTCCTGACTTTC CASSPRVSGANVLTF
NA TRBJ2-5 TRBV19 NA TGTGCCAGTAGTATGGCCCCAACCGGCCAAGAGACCCAGTACTTC CASSMAPTGQETQYF
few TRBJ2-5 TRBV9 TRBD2 TGTGCCAGCAGCGTAGGGACCCGGACTAGCGGGTTTCAAGAGACCCAGTACTTC CASSVGTRTSGFQETQYF
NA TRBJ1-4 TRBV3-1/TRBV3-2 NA TGTGCCAGCAGCCAGCGGGGGGCGGTCTTGGGAGAAAAACTGTTTTTT CASSQRGAVLGEKLFF
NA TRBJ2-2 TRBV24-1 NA TGTGCCGTCGACTCATGGACCGGGGAGCTGTTTTTT CAVDSWTGELFF
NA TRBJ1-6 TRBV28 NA TGTGCCAGCAGTTTTGGGCAGCAGAATTCACCCCTCCACTTT CASSFGQQNSPLHF
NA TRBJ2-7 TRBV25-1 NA TGTGCCAGCAGTCCCGGGACAACTGTGATCTACGAGCAGTACTTC CASSPGTTVIYEQYF
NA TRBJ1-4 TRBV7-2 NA TGTGCCAGCAGCTTAGGGGGAACCTCTAGTGAAAAACTGTTTTTT CASSLGGTSSEKLFF
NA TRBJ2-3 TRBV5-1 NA TGCGCCAGCAGCTATGGGGGGGCAGGAGATACGCAGTATTTT CASSYGGAGDTQYF
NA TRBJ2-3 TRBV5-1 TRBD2 TGCGCCAGCAGCTTGTGGACTAGCGGCACAGATACGCAGTATTTT CASSLWTSGTDTQYF
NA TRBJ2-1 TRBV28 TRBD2 TGTGCCAGCAGACCGAGGACTAGCGGGGGGGCCTGGTACAATGAGCAGTTCTTC CASRPRTSGGAWYNEQFF
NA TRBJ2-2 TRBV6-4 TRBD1 TGTGCCAGCAGTGACTCGGCTTTGGGGACAGGGACCGGGGAGCTGTTTTTT CASSDSALGTGTGELFF
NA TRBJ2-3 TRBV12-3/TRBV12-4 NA TGTGCCAGCAGTTTAGGGGTAGTTGATACGCAGTATTTT CASSLGVVDTQYF
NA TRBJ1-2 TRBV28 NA TGTGCCAGCAGTTTAACGGGATCTAACTATGGCTACACCTTC CASSLTGSNYGYTF
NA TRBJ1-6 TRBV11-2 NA TGTGCCAGCAGTTCTCAGCAGGGATCAAATTCACCCCTCCACTTT CASSSQQGSNSPLHF
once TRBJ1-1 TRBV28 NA TGTGCCAGCAGCCTAGGCTCCGACTGGGCTTTCTTT CASSLGSDWAFF